This T cell receptor beta chain was identified in a study of T cell changes during pregnancy in multiple sclerosis. In the case of this clone: Sequence at one end of the junction differs from germline and may be a read error.

The assay was immunoSEQ multiplex PCR, and TCRdb's table has in-frame clones only and misses some. The sample contains over 70,000 clones, 85% to 95% of which appear only once. The germline CDR1 and CDR2 sequences are SSHAT and FNYEAQ (reference sequence). The CDR3 sequence is 14 residues long. Material: peripheral blood, obtained in the third trimester of pregnancy. The rearrangement links TRBV7-7 to TRBJ2-3; 9 bases are a match to TRBD2. This sequence was found in a female donor in good health, enrolled as a control in a pregnancy study. The CDR3 spells CASSLELAGDTQYF. The DNA of the CDR3 is TGTGCTAGCAGCTTAGAACTAGCGGGAGATACGCAGTATTTT.